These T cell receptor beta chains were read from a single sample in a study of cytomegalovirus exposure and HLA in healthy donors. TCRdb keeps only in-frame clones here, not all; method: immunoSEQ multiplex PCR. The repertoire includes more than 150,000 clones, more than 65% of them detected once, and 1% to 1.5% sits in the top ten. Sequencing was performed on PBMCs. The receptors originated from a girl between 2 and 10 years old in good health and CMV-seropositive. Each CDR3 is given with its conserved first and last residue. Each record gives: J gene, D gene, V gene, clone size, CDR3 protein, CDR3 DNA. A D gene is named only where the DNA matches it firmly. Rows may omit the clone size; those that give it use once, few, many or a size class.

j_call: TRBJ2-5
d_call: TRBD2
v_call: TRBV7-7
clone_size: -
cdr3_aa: CASSLVSGRFETQYF
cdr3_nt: TGTGCTAGCAGCTTAGTTAGCGGGAGGTTCGAGACCCAGTACTTC

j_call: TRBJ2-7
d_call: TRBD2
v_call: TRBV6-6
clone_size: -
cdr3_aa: CASSHPKGLDSYEQYF
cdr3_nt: TGTGCCAGCAGCCACCCCAAGGGACTAGACTCCTACGAGCAGTACTTC

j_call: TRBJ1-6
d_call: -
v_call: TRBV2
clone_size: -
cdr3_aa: CASKLTGPHHSPLHF
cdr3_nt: TGTGCCAGCAAGTTGACAGGTCCCCATCATTCACCCCTCCACTTT

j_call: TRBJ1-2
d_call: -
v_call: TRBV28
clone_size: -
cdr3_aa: CASSLPRIYGYTF
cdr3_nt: TGTGCCAGCAGTTTACCCAGAATCTATGGCTACACCTTC

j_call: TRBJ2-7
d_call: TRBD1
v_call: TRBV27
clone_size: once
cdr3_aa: CASSLYRGEYEQYF
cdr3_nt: TGTGCCAGCAGTTTATACAGGGGTGAATACGAGCAGTACTTC

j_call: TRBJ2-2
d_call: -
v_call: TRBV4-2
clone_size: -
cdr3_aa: CASSPRQKSNTGELFF
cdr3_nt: TGTGCCAGCAGCCCCAGACAGAAATCAAACACCGGGGAGCTGTTTTTT

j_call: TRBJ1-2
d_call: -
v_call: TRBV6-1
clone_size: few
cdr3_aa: CASSDRQGLSYGYTF
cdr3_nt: TGTGCCAGCAGTGATCGTCAGGGGCTTAGTTATGGCTACACCTTC

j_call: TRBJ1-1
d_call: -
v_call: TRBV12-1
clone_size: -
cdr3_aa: CASSLEVMNTEAFF
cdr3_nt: TGTGCCAGCAGCTTAGAGGTGATGAACACTGAAGCTTTCTTT

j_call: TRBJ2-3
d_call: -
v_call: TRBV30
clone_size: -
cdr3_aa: CAWSRGADTDTQYF
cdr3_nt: TGTGCCTGGAGTAGAGGAGCCGACACAGATACGCAGTATTTT

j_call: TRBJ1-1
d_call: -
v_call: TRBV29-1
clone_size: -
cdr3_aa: CSVEPTTGSRTEAFF
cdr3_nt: TGCAGCGTTGAACCCACAACAGGGTCGCGCACTGAAGCTTTCTTT

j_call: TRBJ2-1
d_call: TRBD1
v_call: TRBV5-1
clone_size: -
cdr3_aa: CASSPLGTGTFNNEQFF
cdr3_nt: TGCGCCAGCAGCCCCTTGGGGACAGGGACGTTCAACAATGAGCAGTTCTTC

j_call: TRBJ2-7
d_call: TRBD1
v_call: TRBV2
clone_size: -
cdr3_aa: CASSATGAVYEQYF
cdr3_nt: TGTGCCAGCAGTGCGACAGGGGCGGTCTACGAGCAGTACTTC

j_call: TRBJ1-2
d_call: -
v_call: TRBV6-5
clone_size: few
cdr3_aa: CASSPTGMDGYTF
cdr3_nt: TGTGCCAGCAGCCCCACAGGGATGGATGGCTACACCTTC

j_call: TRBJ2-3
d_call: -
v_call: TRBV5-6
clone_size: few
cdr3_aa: CASSLLTLTDTQYF
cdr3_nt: TGTGCCAGCAGCTTGCTAACCCTTACAGATACGCAGTATTTT

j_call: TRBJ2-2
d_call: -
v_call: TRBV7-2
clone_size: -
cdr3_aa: CASSLGFSRGNTGELFF
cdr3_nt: TGTGCCAGCAGCTTAGGGTTCTCCCGCGGGAACACCGGGGAGCTGTTTTTT

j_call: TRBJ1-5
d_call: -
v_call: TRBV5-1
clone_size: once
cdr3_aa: CASRSNRDHQPQHF
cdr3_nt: TGCGCCAGCAGGTCCAACAGGGACCATCAGCCCCAGCATTTT

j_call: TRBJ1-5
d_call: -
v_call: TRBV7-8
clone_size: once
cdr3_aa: CASSQHKPTGASNQPQHF
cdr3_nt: TGTGCCAGCAGCCAGCACAAGCCGACAGGAGCTAGCAATCAGCCCCAGCATTTT

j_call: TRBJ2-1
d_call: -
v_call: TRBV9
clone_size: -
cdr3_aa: CASSVGLSSYNEQFF
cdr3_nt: TGTGCCAGCAGCGTCGGACTTTCCTCCTACAATGAGCAGTTCTTC

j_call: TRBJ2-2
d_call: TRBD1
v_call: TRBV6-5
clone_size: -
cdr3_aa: CASSYTTGDSTGELFF
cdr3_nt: TGTGCCAGCAGTTATACAACAGGGGATAGCACCGGGGAGCTGTTTTTT

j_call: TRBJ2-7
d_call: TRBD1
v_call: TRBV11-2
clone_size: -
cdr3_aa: CASSPLSGQGSREQYF
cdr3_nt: TGTGCCAGCAGCCCCCTTTCCGGACAGGGAAGTCGCGAGCAGTACTTC

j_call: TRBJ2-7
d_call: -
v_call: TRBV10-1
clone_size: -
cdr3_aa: CASSDSGSQNHEQYF
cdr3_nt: TGCGCCAGCAGTGATTCCGGGAGCCAGAACCACGAGCAGTACTTC

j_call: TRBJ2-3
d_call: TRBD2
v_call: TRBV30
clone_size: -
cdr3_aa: CALVGGGTDTQYF
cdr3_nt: TGTGCCTTAGTCGGGGGAGGGACAGATACGCAGTATTTT